The rows below give T cell receptor beta chains drawn from one sample of a study of OX40 agonist ivuxolimab in advanced cancers. The data were produced by immunoSEQ multiplex PCR, yet TCRdb's version contains in-frame clones alone and is incomplete. The sample holds under 35,000 clones, roughly 84% seen once. The specimen comprised CD4+ or CD8+ T cells sorted from blood, sampled in a trial of the OX40 agonist ivuxolimab. These receptor sequences come from an adult with an advanced solid tumor such as melanoma, head and neck, liver or kidney cancer. The CDR3 runs from the conserved cysteine through the conserved F or W. The D gene is left open where the match is weak.

d_gene,v_gene,j_gene,CDR3aa
NA,TRBV28,TRBJ2-7,CASSRTELYEQYF
TRBD2,TRBV30,TRBJ2-1,CAWTSGDNEQFF
NA,TRBV9,TRBJ2-7,CASSPSRSYEQYF
NA,TRBV14,TRBJ2-1,CASSQFLLAEQFF
NA,TRBV7-2,TRBJ2-3,CASSLGRGWGTDTQYF
NA,TRBV5-4,TRBJ1-2,CASSGGTGVYGYTF
TRBD1,TRBV9,TRBJ2-3,CASSSDRGLDTQYF
NA,TRBV6-6,TRBJ2-7,CASSWGEISTYEQYF
NA,TRBV7-3,TRBJ2-3,CASSLTSGPTDTQYF
NA,TRBV4-3,TRBJ1-1,CASSQDHVDPWSTEAFF
NA,TRBV30,TRBJ2-7,CAWSGFSYEQYF
NA,TRBV7-3,TRBJ1-2,CASSFSDTGLRGYTF
TRBD1,TRBV15,TRBJ1-5,CATSRARTGNQPQHF
TRBD1,TRBV2,TRBJ1-1,CASNRGRTEAFF
TRBD2,TRBV5-6,TRBJ2-3,CASSLAWDYTDTQYF
NA,TRBV6-1,TRBJ1-2,CASSEGGYGLYGYTF
NA,TRBV9,TRBJ2-7,CASGHGASEQYF
NA,TRBV4-3,TRBJ1-1,CASSQDGTLNTEAFF
NA,TRBV7-6,TRBJ2-3,CASSLGPGSVTDTQYF
NA,TRBV19,TRBJ2-2,CASSITSRELFF
NA,TRBV18,TRBJ2-7,CASSPRDITYEQYF
NA,TRBV9,TRBJ2-7,CASSSTGSLGREQYF
NA,TRBV27,TRBJ2-7,CASRGPLYEQYF
NA,TRBV6-6,TRBJ1-2,CASSGRGGGYTF
TRBD1,TRBV28,TRBJ2-1,CASSSTGARYNEQFF
NA,TRBV6-5,TRBJ2-7,CASSPGLAAFYEQYF
NA,TRBV10-3,TRBJ2-7,CAITTEGGYEQYF
NA,TRBV4-2,TRBJ1-2,CASSQEGPGYGYTF
TRBD2,TRBV5-6,TRBJ2-7,CASSPPGGGSYEQYF
NA,TRBV27,TRBJ1-5,CASSLSGGGNQPQHF
TRBD2,TRBV7-9,TRBJ2-7,CASSLDSTSAYEQYF
NA,TRBV2,TRBJ1-2,CASGADSYGYTF
NA,TRBV27,TRBJ2-1,CASSPPGLVYNEQFF
NA,TRBV6-5,TRBJ2-7,CASSSGADVYEQYF
TRBD1,TRBV19,TRBJ1-2,CASQGTGEGYTF
TRBD2,TRBV30,TRBJ2-3,CAWSTSGTDTQYF
TRBD2,TRBV13,TRBJ2-7,CASSLGLGTSGRPYEQYF
NA,TRBV11-2,TRBJ1-2,CASSLSEGGYGYTF
NA,TRBV4-1,TRBJ2-3,CASSQLTDTQYF
NA,TRBV13,TRBJ2-7,CASSFGTGGSEQYF
TRBD1,TRBV19,TRBJ1-2,CASSGRTGFLGYTF
NA,TRBV10-3,TRBJ2-3,CAISDVAERGTDTQYF
NA,TRBV6-1,NA,CASRDRSSYEQYF